This T cell receptor (beta chain) was sequenced during a study of OX40 agonist ivuxolimab in advanced cancers. Across the whole study: Every 2 weeks, patients got intravenous ivuxolimab at one of six dose levels (0.01-10 mg/kg).

Collection of blood occurred at baseline, at cycle 4 day 1, and at cycle 7 day 1. TCRdb's table, derived via immunoSEQ multiplex PCR, lists solely in-frame clones and lacks some. Counted here are tens of thousands of clones, roughly nine tenths occurring once; the ten biggest clones make up 10% to 15%. Study results and limitations: CD8+ T cells (on average) carried more expanded clones than CD4+ T cells.

Germline-derived CDR1 and CDR2 are MGHRA and YSYEKL. Trimming took off 4 bases at V and 0 bases at J, with 13 bases between the two ends. The CDR3 totals 15 residues. For this clone: Its cognate antigen is unknown.

The chain joins TRBV4-1 to TRBJ2-7; D is ambiguous. The sample was CD4+ or CD8+ T cells sorted from blood, taken in a trial of the OX40 agonist ivuxolimab. This sequence originates from an adult with an advanced solid tumor such as melanoma, head and neck, liver or kidney cancer. The chain's CDR3 is CASSLLARSSYEQYF. The CDR3 DNA reads TGCGCCAGCAGCCTCCTGGCCAGAAGCTCCTACGAGCAGTACTTC.